The 26 T cell receptor beta chains below come from one sample, sequenced in a study of blood T cell repertoires in COVID-19. Clones were read by immunoSEQ multiplex PCR, and TCRdb kept only the in-frame ones, dropping some. The sample contains 300,000 to 350,000 clones, 75% to 95% of which appear only once. Sequenced input: peripheral blood. The receptors were gathered from a woman aged 25 to 39 with COVID-19, enrolled during active disease.

V usage is TRBV3-1 (or the pseudogene TRBV3-2) and J usage is TRBJ2-3, with 12 bases matching TRBD2. The CDR3 has 15 amino acids. Unmatched junction bases numbered 3, after V lost 4 bases and J lost 4 bases. CDR1 LGHDT and CDR2 YNNKEL come from the germline V gene (reference sequence). The CDR3 loop reads CASSPGLAGSDTQYF. CDR3 bases: TGTGCCAGCAGCCCTGGACTAGCGGGATCAGATACGCAGTATTTT.

The V and J genes are TRBV3-1 (or the pseudogene TRBV3-2) and TRBJ2-7; TRBD1 matches at 7 bases. V was pared by 4 bases and J by 3 bases, with 3 bases of the junction left unmatched. This CDR3 spans 13 amino acids. Germline CDR1 and CDR2: LGHDT and YNNKEL (reference sequence). CDR3 amino acids: CASSRDRVYEQYF. DNA for the CDR3: TGTGCCAGCAGCCGCGACAGGGTCTACGAGCAGTACTTC.

The chain links TRBV9 to TRBJ1-6; the D is unclear. Looked up from germline, CDR1 is SGDLS and CDR2 is YYNGEE. Trimming took 0 bases from V and 11 from J, leaving 9 bases between them. CDR3 length equals 13 residues. CDR3 coding DNA: TGTGCCAGCAGCGTAGCAGTATTCACACCCCTCCACTTT. Protein product: CASSVAVFTPLHF. Together with reference TRBV9 and TRBJ1-6, the CDR3 gives the full variable domain: DSGVTQTPKHLITATGQRVTLRCSPRSGDLSVYWYQQSLDQGLQFLIQYYNGEERAKGNILERFSAQQFPDLHSELNLSSLELGDSALYFCASSVAVFTPLHFGNGTRLTVT.

This chain joins TRBV19 and TRBJ2-7, with TRBD1 matching over 8 bases. The CDR3 has 15 residues. From germline, CDR1 is LNHDA and CDR2 SQIVND (reference sequence). With V trimmed by 5 bases and J by 0 bases, 6 bases remained unmatched. CDR3 sequence: CASSAGTGSSYEQYF. The CDR3 nucleotides read TGTGCCAGTAGTGCCGGGACAGGAAGCTCCTACGAGCAGTACTTC.

This chain uses TRBV18 with TRBJ2-2, with TRBD2 matching over 9 bases. J lost 5 bases, V lost 3 bases, and 19 bases had no gene match. From germline, CDR1 is KGHSH and CDR2 LQKENI. The CDR3 totals 20 residues. This chain's CDR3 is CASSPTSGLAGLSRTGELFF. The CDR3 DNA sequence: TGTGCCAGCTCACCCACCTCGGGGCTAGCGGGACTTTCGAGAACCGGGGAGCTGTTTTTT. The variable domain in full, completed from reference TRBV18 and TRBJ2-2, reads NAGVMQNPRHLVRRRGQEARLRCSPMKGHSHVYWYRQLPEEGLKFMVYLQKENIIDESGMPKERFSAEFPKEGPSILRIQQVVRGDSAAYFCASSPTSGLAGLSRTGELFFGEGSRLTVL.

CDR3 sequence reads: CASSHNYGGDQETQYF. CDR3 nucleotides: TGTGCCAGCAGCCATAACTACGGGGGGGACCAAGAGACCCAGTACTTC. The J gene is TRBJ2-5, the V gene TRBV5-6; TRBD2 matches 8 bases. The length of the CDR3 is 16 residues. The germline V gene has CDR1 SGHDT and CDR2 YYEEEE. J lost 0 bases, V lost 4 bases, and 8 bases had no gene match. The full variable domain, completed using reference TRBV5-6 and TRBJ2-5, is DAGVTQSPTHLIKTRGQQVTLRCSPKSGHDTVSWYQQALGQGPQFIFQYYEEEERQRGNFPDRFSGHQFPNYSSELNVNALLLGDSALYLCASSHNYGGDQETQYFGPGTRLLVL.

This chain connects TRBV4-1 to TRBJ2-7; 9 nucleotides match TRBD2. After removal of 3 bases from V and 0 bases from J, the junction contained 6 bases not matched to a gene. Germline CDR1 is MGHRA and CDR2 is YSYEKL. The CDR3 is 16 amino acids. The CDR3 sequence is CASSQNPSGASYEQYF. CDR3 DNA: TGCGCCAGCAGCCAGAACCCTAGCGGGGCCTCCTACGAGCAGTACTTC.

This clone came up once. The chain links TRBV28 to TRBJ1-2, with D hard to call. V was clipped by 3 bases and J by 3 bases, with 8 bases between them. This CDR3 is built from 13 residues. Per the germline V gene, CDR1 is MDHEN and CDR2 is SYDVKM. CDR3 nucleotides: TGTGCCAGCAGTTTCTCTCTCGACTATGGCTACACCTTC. Amino acids: CASSFSLDYGYTF.

The J gene is TRBJ1-3, the V gene TRBV9; TRBD1 is a possible D gene (5 bases). CDR3 length: 16 residues. Looked up from germline, CDR1 is SGDLS and CDR2 is YYNGEE. With 0 bases removed from V and 2 bases from J, the gap between germline ends came to 12 bases. As DNA, the CDR3 is TGTGCCAGCAGCGTAGACCTCACAGGCGCTGGAAACACCATATATTTT. Encoded protein: CASSVDLTGAGNTIYF.

The rearrangement links TRBV7-2 to TRBJ2-7; 10 nucleotides agree with TRBD2. Germline CDR1 is SGHTA and CDR2 is FQGNSA. Trimming cost V 1 base and J 3 bases; bases outside gene matches: 9. The CDR3 runs 17 residues. In DNA, the CDR3 is TGTGCCAGCAGCTTAGTTGGTAGCGGGAGGTTAGTCTACGAGCAGTACTTC. It is translated as CASSLVGSGRLVYEQYF.

This clone has a handful of counts. The chain recombines TRBV4-3 with TRBJ1-3; D gene unclear. Germline values: CDR1 LGHNA, CDR2 YSLEER. CDR3 size: 16 residues. Trimming left V 0 bases short and J 3 bases short, with 12 bases between. The CDR3 is CASSQETGSGGNTIYF. The CDR3, as DNA: TGCGCCAGCAGCCAAGAGACGGGGTCTGGTGGAAACACCATATATTTT.

The chain employs TRBV12-3 or TRBV12-4 and TRBJ2-7; 8 bases line up with TRBD1. Germline trimming cut 5 bases from V and 8 bases from J; bases unmatched to any gene: 5. The CDR3 runs 12 residues. The CDR3 loop is CASSLTGGKQYF. The CDR3 nucleotides are TGTGCCAGCAGTCTCACAGGGGGAAAGCAGTACTTC.

This clone came up a few times. Other DNA sequences within the sample encode an identical CDR3. This rearrangement joins TRBV19 to TRBJ1-2, with D possibly TRBD1 on 5 matching bases. CDR1 is LNHDA, CDR2 SQIVND, per germline (reference sequence). CDR3 length: 13 residues. Trimming pared 6 bases from V and 0 bases from J, leaving 8 bases between. The CDR3 nucleotides are TGTGCCAGTAGGGACACCGCTAACTATGGCTACACCTTC. Residues: CASRDTANYGYTF.

The chain employs TRBV5-1 and TRBJ1-2, with TRBD1 identical over 11 bases. Germline loops: CDR1 SGHRS, CDR2 YFSETQ. The V segment lost 3 bases and the J segment 2 bases; nucleotides outside the gene matches: 6. The CDR3 runs to 16 residues. The chain's CDR3 is CASSSRTGGGNYGYTF. CDR3 DNA: TGCGCCAGCAGCTCGCGGACAGGGGGCGGGAACTATGGCTACACCTTC.

The chain recombines TRBV9 with TRBJ1-5; unclear D gene. V lost 0 bases to trimming and J lost 6 bases, with 13 bases between them. In germline, CDR1 is SGDLS, CDR2 YYNGEE. There are 15 residues in the CDR3. DNA for the CDR3: TGTGCCAGCAGCGTAGGAGGGTGGGTCGGTCAGCCCCAGCATTTT. Its protein is CASSVGGWVGQPQHF.

The rearrangement joins TRBV7-9 to TRBJ2-5; 7 nucleotides align to TRBD1. Germline V gene sequence: CDR1 SEHNR, CDR2 FQNEAQ (reference sequence). The CDR3 is 16 amino acids. Trimming removed 1 base from V and 2 bases from J; junction bases left unmatched: 7. DNA for the CDR3: TGTGCCAGCAGCTTAGGTGGGACAGTCCTGCAAGAGACCCAGTACTTC. Its translation: CASSLGGTVLQETQYF.

This clone was detected only once. This chain connects TRBV6-5 to TRBJ2-1; D is perhaps TRBD2 (6 bases). This CDR3 has 16 amino acids. Germline V CDR1 and CDR2: MNHEY, SVGAGI. Trimming left V 0 bases short and J 0 bases short, with 9 bases between. This CDR3 reads CASSYSGRDSYNEQFF. CDR3 sequence (DNA): TGTGCCAGCAGTTACTCGGGGCGGGACTCCTACAATGAGCAGTTCTTC.

The chain is built from TRBV10-1 and TRBJ2-3, with 9 nucleotides matching TRBD2. The CDR3 loop spans 14 amino acids. Trimming took 8 bases from V and 2 from J; bases not matched to a gene: 5. Germline assignment: CDR1 WNHNN and CDR2 SYGVQD (reference sequence). The CDR3 DNA is TGCGCCAGCGCCGGGACTAGCCCCACAGATACGCAGTATTTT. Amino acid sequence: CASAGTSPTDTQYF.

This rearrangement joins TRBV19 to TRBJ1-4; TRBD1 matches at 8 bases. CDR1 is LNHDA and CDR2 is SQIVND in the germline V gene (reference sequence). Trimming at V came to 4 bases and at J to 0 bases, leaving 7 bases not matched to a gene. This CDR3 contains 17 residues. CDR3 sequence: CASSRNDRGPTNEKLFF. Here the CDR3 DNA reads TGTGCCAGTAGTAGAAACGACAGGGGTCCAACTAATGAAAAACTGTTTTTT.

The chain joins TRBV5-4 to TRBJ2-1, with 7 bases that match TRBD2. CDR3 length: 16 amino acids. CDR1 SGHNT and CDR2 YYREEE come from the germline V gene (reference sequence). V lost 4 bases and J lost 0; bases outside the gene matches: 7. This chain's CDR3 is CASSLGLQSSYNEQFF. The CDR3 coding sequence is TGTGCCAGCAGCCTGGGACTACAGAGCTCCTACAATGAGCAGTTCTTC.

This clone was seen a few times. The chain couples TRBV19 to TRBJ1-4; 9 bases line up with TRBD1. Germline assignment: CDR1 LNHDA and CDR2 SQIVND (reference sequence). This CDR3 is built from 13 residues. With 6 bases clipped from V and 6 bases from J, the junction kept 2 bases outside the gene matches. Written as DNA, the CDR3 is TGTGCCAGTAGCAGGACAGGGGATGAAAAACTGTTTTTT. Translation: CASSRTGDEKLFF.

The J gene is TRBJ2-6, the V gene TRBV3-1 (or the pseudogene TRBV3-2); unclear D gene. The germline V and J ends were trimmed by 8 bases and 3 bases, with 8 bases remaining between them. Germline V CDR1 and CDR2: LGHDT, YNNKEL (reference sequence). The CDR3 runs 13 residues. The CDR3 bases are TGTGCCAGCTCCAGAGGTGGGGCCAACGTCCTGACTTTC. Translation gives CASSRGGANVLTF.

The chain recombines TRBV25-1 with TRBJ2-5; D remains ambiguous. Trimming shortened V by 0 bases and J by 0 bases, and 11 bases separated the two germline ends. The CDR3 contains 16 residues. Germline V lookup: CDR1 MGHDK, CDR2 SYGVNS. Here the CDR3 reads CASSEYGRVYQETQYF. DNA for the CDR3: TGTGCCAGCAGTGAATATGGCCGGGTGTACCAAGAGACCCAGTACTTC.

This chain uses TRBV4-1 with TRBJ1-4; TRBD1 matches 7 bases. From germline, CDR1 is MGHRA and CDR2 YSYEKL. V was clipped by 4 bases and J by 3 bases; unmatched bases: 8. The CDR3 has 16 amino acids. CDR3 sequence (DNA): TGCGCCAGCAGCCTGCCTGAGGGGGCGGCTAATGAAAAACTGTTTTTT. Protein product: CASSLPEGAANEKLFF.

The CDR3 nucleotides are TGTGCCAGCAGGGAGAGGGAGACCCAGTACTTC. Translated: CASRERETQYF. The rearrangement uses TRBV11-2 and TRBJ2-5; D unclear. This CDR3 comprises 11 residues. V was clipped by 6 bases and J by 5 bases, with 7 bases between them. Per the germline V gene, CDR1 is SGHAT and CDR2 is FQNNGV.

The chain carries TRBV18 and TRBJ2-5; D ambiguous. The V gene lost 5 bases and the J gene lost 3 bases, with 4 bases spanning the gap. This CDR3 is built from 11 residues. CDR1 and CDR2 from the germline V gene are KGHSH and LQKENI. The CDR3 region is CASSTKETQYF. DNA for the CDR3: TGTGCCAGCTCAACAAAAGAGACCCAGTACTTC.